The 9 T cell receptor beta chains below all came from one sample that was sequenced in a study of control samples from healthy donors and cancer patients. Method: immunoSEQ multiplex PCR; TCRdb's copy keeps in-frame clones and lacks some. The sample shows some 410,000 clones, approximately 92% of them seen only once. What was sequenced was PBMCs. Every receptor here comes from a middle-aged man with head and neck cancer.

The gene calls are TRBV7-8 and TRBJ2-1; a possible D gene is TRBD2 (6 bases). Germline V CDR1 and CDR2: SGHVS, FQNEAQ. The CDR3 length is 12 residues. Deletions cut 5 bases from V and 8 bases from J, with 10 bases between. CDR3 sequence: CASSRLVHEQFF. The CDR3 DNA reads as TGTGCCAGCAGCAGACTAGTTCATGAGCAGTTCTTC.

The chain has TRBV5-6 and TRBJ2-7, with TRBD1 matching 10 bases. The trim removed 4 bases at V and 12 bases at J, leaving 10 bases unmatched. The CDR3 totals 13 residues. Germline V lookup: CDR1 SGHDT, CDR2 YYEEEE. The CDR3 sequence is CASSTGTGDWSYF. The DNA of the CDR3 is TGTGCCAGCAGCACCGGGACAGGGGATTGGTCGTACTTC. The entire variable domain, with the rest obtained from reference TRBV5-6 and TRBJ2-7, is as follows: DAGVTQSPTHLIKTRGQQVTLRCSPKSGHDTVSWYQQALGQGPQFIFQYYEEEERQRGNFPDRFSGHQFPNYSSELNVNALLLGDSALYLCASSTGTGDWSYFGPGTRLTVT.

The V gene is TRBV7-9, the J gene TRBJ1-5; D is unresolved. Germline-derived CDR1 and CDR2 are SEHNR and FQNEAQ (reference sequence). Trimming stripped 2 bases from V and 5 bases from J, with 10 bases between. There are 14 residues in the CDR3. This CDR3 reads CASSLSTSDQPQHF. Written as DNA, the CDR3 is TGTGCCAGCAGCTTATCAACGAGCGATCAGCCCCAGCATTTT.

Of note for this clone: At one end the junction does not follow the germline gene, possibly because of a read error. This rearrangement joins TRBV13 to TRBJ2-7; D gene unclear. CDR1 is PRHDT, CDR2 FYEKMQ, per germline (reference sequence). CDR3 length equals 12 residues. CDR3 in amino acids: CASPFVPYEQHF. Written as DNA, the CDR3 is TGTGCCAGCCCCTTCGTACCCTACGAGCAGCACTTC.

V gene TRBV27 combines with J gene TRBJ2-7; the match to TRBD1 covers 9 bases. The CDR3 is made up of 16 amino acids. Germline V lookup: CDR1 MNHEY, CDR2 SMNVEV (reference sequence). The J segment lost 3 bases and the V segment lost 5 bases, leaving 11 bases of the junction unmatched. For the CDR3, the DNA is TGTGCCAGCAGTGTAGGGGGGGGACAGGGTTTCTACGAGCAGTACTTC. It translates to CASSVGGGQGFYEQYF.

The rearrangement joins TRBV28 to TRBJ2-7; D is ambiguous. V lost 5 bases to trimming and J lost 2 bases, with 19 bases between them. This CDR3 is 16 amino acids long. Germline V gene sequence: CDR1 MDHEN, CDR2 SYDVKM. CDR3 DNA sequence: TGTGCCAGCAGTCCTTACCGGGCCACGGGTGCCTACGAGCAGTACTTC. This sequence encodes CASSPYRATGAYEQYF.

V is TRBV19 and J is TRBJ1-2; D possibly corresponds to TRBD1 (5 bases). Germline-derived CDR1 and CDR2 are LNHDA and SQIVND (reference sequence). The CDR3 sequence is 14 residues long. V lost 4 bases to trimming and J lost 1 base, with 10 bases between them. As DNA, the CDR3 is TGTGCCAGTAGTAATAGGGGCATTAACTATGGCTACACCTTC. It translates to CASSNRGINYGYTF.

This chain uses TRBV6-5 with TRBJ1-5; tentatively, D is TRBD1 (6 bases). The CDR3 spans 15 residues. V shed 5 bases and J shed 2 bases, with 13 bases lying between them. Germline CDR1 and CDR2: MNHEY and SVGAGI. The CDR3 DNA follows: TGTGCCAGCAGTCCAGGGGTAGGCGGCAATCAGCCCCAGCATTTT. It codes for CASSPGVGGNQPQHF.

V gene TRBV16 combines with J gene TRBJ1-2; D is ambiguous. V lost 1 base and J 3 bases, leaving 15 bases between the germline ends. The length of the CDR3 is 16 residues. Germline CDR1 is KGHSY and CDR2 is FQNENV. The CDR3 bases are TGTGCCAGCAGCCAATGGATCGGGCAGGCCGACTATGGCTACACCTTC. Its translation: CASSQWIGQADYGYTF.